The rows below give T cell receptor beta chains drawn from one sample of a study of blood T cells in healthy people across ages. MiXCR, applied by TCRdb to the 5' RACE reads, yields one record per CDR3 protein. The sample includes just under 900,000 distinct CDR3 sequences, 29% of them seen just once. Specimen: blood. All receptors come from a woman of 80 years or more in good health. CDR3s include the opening cysteine and the closing phenylalanine or tryptophan. A D gene is named only where the DNA matches it firmly. Expanded clones get a size class; other rows say once, few or many, or leave the size out.

d_gene: -; v_gene: TRBV6-1; len: 13; abundance: few; j_gene: TRBJ2-1; CDR3aa: CASSPHLYNEQFF; CDR3nt: TGTGCCAGCAGTCCCCACCTTTACAATGAGCAGTTCTTC
d_gene: -; v_gene: TRBV2; len: 12; abundance: many; j_gene: TRBJ2-5; CDR3aa: CASSEASETQYF; CDR3nt: TGTGCCAGCAGTGAAGCCTCGGAGACCCAGTACTTC
d_gene: -; v_gene: TRBV29-1; len: 12; abundance: many; j_gene: TRBJ2-4; CDR3aa: CSVADGPNIQYF; CDR3nt: TGCAGCGTTGCAGACGGGCCAAACATTCAGTACTTC
d_gene: TRBD2; v_gene: TRBV7-2; len: 14; abundance: once; j_gene: TRBJ2-3; CDR3aa: CASSRGGPPDTQYF; CDR3nt: TGTGCCAGCAGCCGCGGGGGGCCCCCAGATACGCAGTATTTT
d_gene: TRBD1; v_gene: TRBV6-1; len: 16; abundance: many; j_gene: TRBJ2-5; CDR3aa: CASTRKGQGAEETQYF; CDR3nt: TGTGCCAGCACCCGAAAGGGACAGGGGGCAGAAGAGACCCAGTACTTC
d_gene: -; v_gene: TRBV20-1; len: 17; abundance: -; j_gene: TRBJ1-4; CDR3aa: CSARDRLKLGAREKLFF; CDR3nt: TGCAGTGCTAGAGATCGCCTTAAACTAGGGGCTAGAGAAAAACTGTTTTTT
d_gene: TRBD1; v_gene: TRBV20-1; len: 14; abundance: many; j_gene: TRBJ2-1; CDR3aa: CSAPFRQGRNEQFF; CDR3nt: TGCAGTGCTCCCTTCAGACAGGGGAGGAATGAGCAGTTCTTC
d_gene: -; v_gene: TRBV20-1; len: 13; abundance: many; j_gene: TRBJ1-2; CDR3aa: CSAYNWEGNGYTF; CDR3nt: TGCAGTGCTTACAATTGGGAGGGGAATGGCTACACCTTC
d_gene: -; v_gene: TRBV7-6; len: 16; abundance: many; j_gene: TRBJ2-5; CDR3aa: CASSPEGSGFQETQYF; CDR3nt: TGTGCCAGCAGCCCTGAGGGTTCGGGTTTCCAAGAGACCCAGTACTTC
d_gene: -; v_gene: TRBV6-5; len: 11; abundance: many; j_gene: TRBJ2-3; CDR3aa: CASRFSDTQYF; CDR3nt: TGTGCCAGCAGATTTAGTGATACGCAGTATTTT
d_gene: TRBD1; v_gene: TRBV3-1; len: 17; abundance: -; j_gene: TRBJ2-5; CDR3aa: CASSQQPYRGSHNEQYF; CDR3nt: TGTGCCAGCAGCCAACAACCTTACAGGGGGAGTCACAATGAGCAGTACTTC
d_gene: -; v_gene: TRBV6-1; len: 15; abundance: -; j_gene: TRBJ1-5; CDR3aa: CASSEAYWGNQPQHF; CDR3nt: TGTGCCAGCAGTGAAGCGTATTGGGGGAATCAGCCCCAGCATTTT
d_gene: -; v_gene: TRBV6-2/TRBV6-3; len: 13; abundance: few; j_gene: TRBJ2-7; CDR3aa: CASGLQGGYEQYF; CDR3nt: TGTGCCAGCGGCTTGCAGGGGGGCTACGAGCAGTACTTC
d_gene: -; v_gene: TRBV28; len: 15; abundance: few; j_gene: TRBJ1-2; CDR3aa: CASSLSLTGWYGYTF; CDR3nt: TGTGCCAGCAGTTTATCCCTTACGGGGTGGTATGGCTACACCTTC
d_gene: -; v_gene: TRBV2; len: 14; abundance: many; j_gene: TRBJ2-3; CDR3aa: CASSEDRVTDTQYF; CDR3nt: TGTGCCAGCAGTGAAGACAGGGTAACAGATACGCAGTATTTT
d_gene: TRBD1; v_gene: TRBV20-1; len: 13; abundance: many; j_gene: TRBJ2-7; CDR3aa: CSASGTGPYEQYF; CDR3nt: TGCAGTGCTTCCGGGACAGGGCCCTACGAGCAGTACTTC
d_gene: -; v_gene: TRBV30; len: 13; abundance: -; j_gene: TRBJ1-2; CDR3aa: CAWGPQGFYGYTF; CDR3nt: TGTGCCTGGGGACCCCAGGGGTTCTATGGCTACACCTTC
d_gene: -; v_gene: TRBV2; len: 16; abundance: few; j_gene: TRBJ1-5; CDR3aa: CASGAQSGTLNQPQHF; CDR3nt: TGTGCCAGCGGGGCCCAAAGTGGGACTCTCAATCAGCCCCAGCATTTT
d_gene: -; v_gene: TRBV20-1; len: 14; abundance: -; j_gene: TRBJ2-2; CDR3aa: CSARLGNRAGELFF; CDR3nt: TGCAGTGCTAGATTGGGTAACAGGGCCGGGGAGCTGTTTTTT
d_gene: -; v_gene: TRBV4-3; len: 13; abundance: -; j_gene: TRBJ1-2; CDR3aa: CASSQDERYGYTF; CDR3nt: TGCGCCAGCAGCCAAGATGAACGGTATGGCTACACCTTC
d_gene: -; v_gene: TRBV29-1; len: 13; abundance: few; j_gene: TRBJ2-5; CDR3aa: CSVVRQGIETQYF; CDR3nt: TGCAGCGTTGTTCGGCAGGGGATAGAGACCCAGTACTTC
d_gene: -; v_gene: TRBV6-6; len: 13; abundance: few; j_gene: TRBJ1-1; CDR3aa: CASNPSPSTEAFF; CDR3nt: TGTGCCAGCAATCCATCCCCCTCCACTGAAGCTTTCTTT
d_gene: -; v_gene: TRBV7-9; len: 12; abundance: -; j_gene: TRBJ1-2; CDR3aa: CSSSLERGGYTF; CDR3nt: TGTTCCAGCAGCTTAGAACGGGGTGGCTACACCTTC
d_gene: -; v_gene: TRBV7-2; len: 15; abundance: many; j_gene: TRBJ1-6; CDR3aa: CASSLGNGGGSPLHF; CDR3nt: TGTGCCAGCAGCTTAGGAAACGGGGGCGGATCACCCCTCCACTTT
d_gene: TRBD1; v_gene: TRBV20-1; len: 16; abundance: many; j_gene: TRBJ1-5; CDR3aa: CSARGQAAVSNQPQHF; CDR3nt: TGCAGTGCTCGCGGACAGGCAGCCGTGAGCAATCAGCCCCAGCATTTT
d_gene: -; v_gene: TRBV6-6; len: 17; abundance: few; j_gene: TRBJ1-6; CDR3aa: CASSGAGVLSYNSPLHF; CDR3nt: TGTGCCAGCAGCGGAGCAGGGGTCCTCTCCTATAATTCACCCCTCCACTTT
d_gene: -; v_gene: TRBV5-1; len: 15; abundance: few; j_gene: TRBJ1-6; CDR3aa: CASSPWDQQSSPLHF; CDR3nt: TGCGCCAGCAGCCCCTGGGACCAGCAGAGCTCACCCCTCCACTTT
d_gene: TRBD1; v_gene: TRBV5-6; len: 16; abundance: few; j_gene: TRBJ2-5; CDR3aa: CASSYIGTGGAETQYF; CDR3nt: TGTGCCAGCAGTTACATAGGGACAGGGGGCGCCGAGACCCAGTACTTC
d_gene: TRBD1; v_gene: TRBV6-6; len: 15; abundance: few; j_gene: TRBJ1-1; CDR3aa: CASSKGTGWNTEAFF; CDR3nt: TGTGCCAGCAGTAAAGGGACAGGGTGGAACACTGAAGCTTTCTTT
d_gene: -; v_gene: TRBV7-8; len: 13; abundance: many; j_gene: TRBJ2-5; CDR3aa: CASNFPGEETQYF; CDR3nt: TGTGCCAGCAACTTTCCCGGGGAGGAGACCCAGTACTTC
d_gene: -; v_gene: TRBV4-3; len: 14; abundance: -; j_gene: TRBJ2-5; CDR3aa: CASSQDYVQETQYF; CDR3nt: TGCGCCAGCAGCCAAGATTACGTCCAGGAGACCCAGTACTTC
d_gene: -; v_gene: TRBV12-3/TRBV12-4; len: 13; abundance: many; j_gene: TRBJ2-1; CDR3aa: CASSWGGAREQFF; CDR3nt: TGTGCCAGCAGTTGGGGGGGGGCACGTGAGCAGTTCTTC
d_gene: -; v_gene: TRBV7-2; len: 16; abundance: many; j_gene: TRBJ2-1; CDR3aa: CASSQRSGRPYNEQFF; CDR3nt: TGTGCCAGCAGCCAACGGTCAGGGCGACCCTACAATGAGCAGTTCTTC
d_gene: -; v_gene: TRBV20-1; len: 13; abundance: many; j_gene: TRBJ2-1; CDR3aa: CSASRVGYNEQFF; CDR3nt: TGCAGTGCTAGCCGAGTAGGCTACAATGAGCAGTTCTTC
d_gene: -; v_gene: TRBV7-2; len: 15; abundance: -; j_gene: TRBJ1-5; CDR3aa: CASSRQAVSNQPQHF; CDR3nt: TGTGCCAGCAGCCGCCAGGCGGTGAGCAATCAGCCCCAGCATTTT